This entry concerns a single T cell receptor beta chain. As yet, its antigen is unknown. The method was immunoSEQ multiplex PCR; TCRdb's version includes in-frame clones alone and lacks a portion of them. The sample lists fewer than 15,000 clones, 86% occurring once. The sample originates from a study of T cells in localized non-small cell lung cancer. The germline V and J ends were trimmed by 6 bases and 5 bases, with 14 bases remaining between them. From germline, CDR1 is MNHNS and CDR2 SASEGT. This CDR3 region has 14 residues. Study-wide findings and caveats: Appearances in adjacent lung were noted for a median roughly 50 of the top 100 tumor clones. Compared with tumor, uninvolved adjacent lung displayed greater T cell clonality, ranking highest overall. Sequencing, confined to only one tumor region, leaves heterogeneity possible. Elevated circulating T cell density in blood was associated with longer overall survival.

The rearrangement uses TRBV6-1 and TRBJ1-5, with D perhaps TRBD1 (5 bases). This sequence originates from a male donor aged 60 or older with stage III lung adenocarcinoma. The sample consisted of peripheral blood, taken before any cancer treatment. The CDR3 here is CASSKGTKDQPQHF. CDR3 DNA sequence: TGTGCCAGCAGCAAGGGGACGAAAGATCAGCCCCAGCATTTT.